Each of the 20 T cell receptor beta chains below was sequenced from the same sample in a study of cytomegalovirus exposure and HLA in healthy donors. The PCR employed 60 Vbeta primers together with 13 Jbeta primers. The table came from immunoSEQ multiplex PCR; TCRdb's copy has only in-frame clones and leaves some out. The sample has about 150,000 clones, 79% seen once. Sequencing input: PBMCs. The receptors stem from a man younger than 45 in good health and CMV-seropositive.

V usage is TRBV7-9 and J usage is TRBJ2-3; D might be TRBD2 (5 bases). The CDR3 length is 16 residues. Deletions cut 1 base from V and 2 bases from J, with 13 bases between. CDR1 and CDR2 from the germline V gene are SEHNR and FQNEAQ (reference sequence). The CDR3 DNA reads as TGTGCCAGCAGCTTAGGTGAACAGCGGACCACAGATACGCAGTATTTT. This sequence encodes CASSLGEQRTTDTQYF.

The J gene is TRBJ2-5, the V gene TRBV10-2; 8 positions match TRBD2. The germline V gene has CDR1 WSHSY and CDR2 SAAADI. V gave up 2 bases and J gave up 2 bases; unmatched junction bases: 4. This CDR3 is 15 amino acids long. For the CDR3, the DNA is TGCGCCAGCAGTGAGGGGGCGGGGGGACAAGAGACCCAGTACTTC. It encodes CASSEGAGGQETQYF.

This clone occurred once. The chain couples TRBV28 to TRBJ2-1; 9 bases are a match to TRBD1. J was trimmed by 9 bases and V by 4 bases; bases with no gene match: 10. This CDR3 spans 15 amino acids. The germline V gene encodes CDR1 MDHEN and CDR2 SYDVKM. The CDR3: CASSYIGTGSREQFF. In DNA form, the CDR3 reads TGTGCCAGCAGTTATATAGGGACAGGGTCACGTGAGCAGTTCTTC.

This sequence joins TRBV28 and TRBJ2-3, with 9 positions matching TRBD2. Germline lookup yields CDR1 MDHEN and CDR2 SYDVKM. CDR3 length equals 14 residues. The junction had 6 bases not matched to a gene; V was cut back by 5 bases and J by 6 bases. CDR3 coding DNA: TGTGCCAGCAGTCCAGCGGGAGGAGTGGATACGCAGTATTTT. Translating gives CASSPAGGVDTQYF.

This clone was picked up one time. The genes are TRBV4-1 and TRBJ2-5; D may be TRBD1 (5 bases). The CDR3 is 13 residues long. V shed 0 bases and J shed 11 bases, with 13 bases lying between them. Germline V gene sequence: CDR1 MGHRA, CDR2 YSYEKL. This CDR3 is CASSQDRATEQYF. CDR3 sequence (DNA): TGCGCCAGCAGCCAAGATAGGGCGACAGAGCAGTACTTC.

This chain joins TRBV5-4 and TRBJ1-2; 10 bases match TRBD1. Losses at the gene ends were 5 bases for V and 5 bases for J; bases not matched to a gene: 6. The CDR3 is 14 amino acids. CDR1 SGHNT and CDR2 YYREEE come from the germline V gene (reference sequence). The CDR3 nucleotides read TGTGCCAGCAGACCCCGGGACAGGGGTTATGGCTACACCTTC. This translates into CASRPRDRGYGYTF.

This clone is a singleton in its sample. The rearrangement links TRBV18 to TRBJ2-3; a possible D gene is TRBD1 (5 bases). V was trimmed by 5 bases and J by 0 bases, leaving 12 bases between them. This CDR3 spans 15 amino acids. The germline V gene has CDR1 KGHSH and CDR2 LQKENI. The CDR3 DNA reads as TGTGCCAGCTCATCAATGGACACGAGCACAGATACGCAGTATTTT. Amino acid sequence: CASSSMDTSTDTQYF.

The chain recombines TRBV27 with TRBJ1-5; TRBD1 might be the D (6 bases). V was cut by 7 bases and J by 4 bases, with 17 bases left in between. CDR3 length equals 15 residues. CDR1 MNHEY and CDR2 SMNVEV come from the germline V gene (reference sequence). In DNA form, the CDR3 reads TGTGCCAGCACCCCAGACAGGTCGGGGAATCAGCCCCAGCATTTT. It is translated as CASTPDRSGNQPQHF.

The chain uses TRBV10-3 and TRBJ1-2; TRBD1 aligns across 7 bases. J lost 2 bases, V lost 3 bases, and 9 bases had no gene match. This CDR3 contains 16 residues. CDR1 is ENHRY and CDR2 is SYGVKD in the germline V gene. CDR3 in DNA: TGTGCCATCAGTGATAACCGGGACAGAGGGAACTATGGCTACACCTTC. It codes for CAISDNRDRGNYGYTF.

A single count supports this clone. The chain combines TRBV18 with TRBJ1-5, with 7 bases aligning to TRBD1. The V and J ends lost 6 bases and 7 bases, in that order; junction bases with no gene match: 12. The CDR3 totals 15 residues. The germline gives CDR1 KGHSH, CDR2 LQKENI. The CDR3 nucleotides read TGTGCCAGCTCGTCTACAGGGGACCCCTTCCAGCCCCAGCATTTT. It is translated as CASSSTGDPFQPQHF.

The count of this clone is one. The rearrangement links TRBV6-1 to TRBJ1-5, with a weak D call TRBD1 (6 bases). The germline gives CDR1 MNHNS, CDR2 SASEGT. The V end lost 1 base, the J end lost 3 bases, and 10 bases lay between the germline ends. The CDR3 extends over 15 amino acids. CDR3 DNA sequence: TGTGCCAGCAGTGAAGTACAGGGAGCCAATCAGCCCCAGCATTTT. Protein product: CASSEVQGANQPQHF.

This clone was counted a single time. The CDR3 region is CASSLAGAQPYEQYF. The CDR3 DNA reads as TGTGCCAGCAGCTTAGCAGGGGCACAACCTTACGAGCAGTACTTC. The chain joins TRBV7-8 to TRBJ2-7, with D possibly matching TRBD1 (5 bases). The CDR3 loop spans 15 amino acids. V lost 0 bases and J 4 bases, leaving 13 bases between the germline ends. The germline V gene has CDR1 SGHVS and CDR2 FQNEAQ.

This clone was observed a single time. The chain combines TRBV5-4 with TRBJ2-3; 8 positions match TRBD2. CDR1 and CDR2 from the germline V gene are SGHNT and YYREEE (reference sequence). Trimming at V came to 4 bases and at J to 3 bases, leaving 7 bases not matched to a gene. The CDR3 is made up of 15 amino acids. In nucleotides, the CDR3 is TGTGCCAGCAGCCCCCCCGGGGGGGGGACAGATACGCAGTATTTT. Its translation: CASSPPGGGTDTQYF.

CDR3 sequence reads: CASSSRQPGQPQHF. CDR3 DNA sequence: TGTGCCAGCAGCTCACGACAGCCGGGCCAGCCCCAGCATTTT. The rearrangement joins TRBV7-6 to TRBJ1-5; maybe TRBD1 (5 bases). V shed 4 bases and J shed 7 bases, with 14 bases lying between them. CDR1 is SGHVS, CDR2 FNYEAQ, per germline. The CDR3 is 14 residues long. Complete variable domain (other parts from reference TRBV7-6 and TRBJ1-5): GAGVSQSPRYKVTKRGQDVALRCDPISGHVSLYWYRQALGQGPEFLTYFNYEAQQDKSGLPNDRFSAERPEGSISTLTIQRTEQRDSAMYRCASSSRQPGQPQHFGDGTRLSIL.

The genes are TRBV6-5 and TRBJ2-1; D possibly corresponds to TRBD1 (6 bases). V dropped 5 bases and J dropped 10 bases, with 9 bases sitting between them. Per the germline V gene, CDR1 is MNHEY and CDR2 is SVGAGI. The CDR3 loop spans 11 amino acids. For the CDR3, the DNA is TGTGCCAGCAGTGATGGACAGGAGCAGTTCTTC. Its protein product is CASSDGQEQFF.

DNA for the CDR3: TGTGCCTGGAGTGCCCCTGAGGGCTACACCTTC. Its protein product is CAWSAPEGYTF. The V gene is TRBV30, the J gene TRBJ1-2; the D is unclear. Germline loops: CDR1 GTSNPN, CDR2 SVGIG (reference sequence). The V end lost 1 base, the J end lost 8 bases, and 8 bases lay between the germline ends. The CDR3 runs to 11 residues.

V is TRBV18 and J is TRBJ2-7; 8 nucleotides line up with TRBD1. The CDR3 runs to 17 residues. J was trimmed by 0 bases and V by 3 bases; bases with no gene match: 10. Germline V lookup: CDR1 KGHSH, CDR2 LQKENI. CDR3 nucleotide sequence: TGTGCCAGCTCACCTAGGGACAGGACCGACAACTCCTACGAGCAGTACTTC. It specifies CASSPRDRTDNSYEQYF.

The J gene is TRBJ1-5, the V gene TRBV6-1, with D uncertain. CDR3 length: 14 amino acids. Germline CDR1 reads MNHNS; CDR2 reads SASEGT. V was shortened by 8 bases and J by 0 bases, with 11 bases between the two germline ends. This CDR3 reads CASLVSASNQPQHF. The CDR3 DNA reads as TGTGCCAGCCTTGTCAGCGCTAGCAATCAGCCCCAGCATTTT.

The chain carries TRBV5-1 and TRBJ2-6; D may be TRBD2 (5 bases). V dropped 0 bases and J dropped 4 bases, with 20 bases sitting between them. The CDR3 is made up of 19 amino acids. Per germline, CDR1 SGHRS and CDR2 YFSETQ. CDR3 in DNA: TGCGCCAGCAGCTTGGCTCCGAGGGTGATGACCTCCGGGGCCAACGTCCTGACTTTC. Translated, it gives CASSLAPRVMTSGANVLTF.

The DNA for the CDR3 is TGTGCCAGCAGCTTTGGGGCTAGCGGGAGCCAAGAGACCCAGTACTTC. Its translation: CASSFGASGSQETQYF. This chain uses TRBV5-4 with TRBJ2-5; 10 bases align to TRBD2. Germline loops: CDR1 SGHNT, CDR2 YYREEE (reference sequence). V was clipped by 2 bases and J by 1 base; unmatched bases: 5. CDR3 size: 16 residues. The full variable domain, rest sourced from reference TRBV5-4 and TRBJ2-5, is ETGVTQSPTHLIKTRGQQVTLRCSSQSGHNTVSWYQQALGQGPQFIFQYYREEENGRGNFPPRFSGLQFPNYSSELNVNALELDDSALYLCASSFGASGSQETQYFGPGTRLLVL.